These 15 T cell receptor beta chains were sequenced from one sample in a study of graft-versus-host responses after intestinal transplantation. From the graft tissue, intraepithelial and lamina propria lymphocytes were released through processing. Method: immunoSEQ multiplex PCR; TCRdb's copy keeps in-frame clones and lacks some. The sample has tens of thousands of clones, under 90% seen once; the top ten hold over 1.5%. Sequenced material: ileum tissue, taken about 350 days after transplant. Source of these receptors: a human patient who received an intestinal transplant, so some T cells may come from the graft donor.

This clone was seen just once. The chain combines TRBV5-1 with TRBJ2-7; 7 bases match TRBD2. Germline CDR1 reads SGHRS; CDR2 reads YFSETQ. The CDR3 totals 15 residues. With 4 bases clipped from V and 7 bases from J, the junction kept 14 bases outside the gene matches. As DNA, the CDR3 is TGCGCCAGCAGCCTAGGCTGGGGGGGGTCGAGTGAGCAGTACTTC. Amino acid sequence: CASSLGWGGSSEQYF.

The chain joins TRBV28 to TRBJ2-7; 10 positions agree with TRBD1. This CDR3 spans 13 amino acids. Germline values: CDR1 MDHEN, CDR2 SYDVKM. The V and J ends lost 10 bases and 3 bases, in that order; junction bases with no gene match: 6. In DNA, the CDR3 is TGTGCCACCGCCGGGACAGGGGTCTACGAGCAGTACTTC. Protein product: CATAGTGVYEQYF.

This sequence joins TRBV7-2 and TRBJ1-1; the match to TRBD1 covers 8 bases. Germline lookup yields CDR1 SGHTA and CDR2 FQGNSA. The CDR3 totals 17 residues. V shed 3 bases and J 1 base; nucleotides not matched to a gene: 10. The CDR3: CASSFRNTGGWNTEAFF. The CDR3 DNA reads TGTGCCAGCAGCTTTCGAAATACAGGGGGGTGGAACACTGAAGCTTTCTTT.

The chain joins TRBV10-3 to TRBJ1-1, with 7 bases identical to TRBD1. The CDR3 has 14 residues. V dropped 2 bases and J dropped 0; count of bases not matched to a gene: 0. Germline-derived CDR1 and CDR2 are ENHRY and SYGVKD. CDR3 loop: CAISEQGVNTEAFF. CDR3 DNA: TGTGCCATCAGTGAGCAGGGGGTGAACACTGAAGCTTTCTTT.

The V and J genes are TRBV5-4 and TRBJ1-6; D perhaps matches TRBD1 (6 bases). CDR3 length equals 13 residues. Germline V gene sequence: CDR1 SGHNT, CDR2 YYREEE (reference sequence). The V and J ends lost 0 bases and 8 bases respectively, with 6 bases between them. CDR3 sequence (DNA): TGTGCCAGCAGCTTGGGGACAGATTCACCCCTCCACTTT. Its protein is CASSLGTDSPLHF.

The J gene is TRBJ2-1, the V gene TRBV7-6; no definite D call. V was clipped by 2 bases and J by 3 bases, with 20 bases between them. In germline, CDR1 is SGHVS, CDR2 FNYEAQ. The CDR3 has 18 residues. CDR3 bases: TGTGCCAGCAGCTTACACACTCTTAAACCGGAGTTCTACAATGAGCAGTTCTTC. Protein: CASSLHTLKPEFYNEQFF.

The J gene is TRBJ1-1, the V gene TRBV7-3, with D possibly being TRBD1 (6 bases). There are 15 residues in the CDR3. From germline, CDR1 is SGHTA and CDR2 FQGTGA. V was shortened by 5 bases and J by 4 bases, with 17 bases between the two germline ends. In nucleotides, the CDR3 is TGTGCCAGCAGCCCATTCGGGGGGCGGACCACTGAAGCTTTCTTT. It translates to CASSPFGGRTTEAFF.

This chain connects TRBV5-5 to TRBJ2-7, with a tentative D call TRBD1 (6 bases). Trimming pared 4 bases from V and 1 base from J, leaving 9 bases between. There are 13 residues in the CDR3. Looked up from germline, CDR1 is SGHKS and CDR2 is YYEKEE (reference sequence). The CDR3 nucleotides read TGTGCCAGCAGCCCGGACAGTTCCTACGAGCAGTACTTC. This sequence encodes CASSPDSSYEQYF.

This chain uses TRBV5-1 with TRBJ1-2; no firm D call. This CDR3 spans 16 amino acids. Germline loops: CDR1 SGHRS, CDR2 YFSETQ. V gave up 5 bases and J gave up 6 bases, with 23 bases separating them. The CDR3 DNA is TGCGCCAGCAGATCGACTGGAAAACGGCGGGGAAATGGCTACACCTTC. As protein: CASRSTGKRRGNGYTF.

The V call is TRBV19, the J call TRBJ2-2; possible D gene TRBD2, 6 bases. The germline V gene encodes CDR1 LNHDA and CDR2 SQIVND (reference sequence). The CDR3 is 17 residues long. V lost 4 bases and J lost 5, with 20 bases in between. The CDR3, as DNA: TGTGCCAGTAGTAATGACTCGAGGGAGGAGGGGACCGGGGAGCTGTTTTTT. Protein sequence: CASSNDSREEGTGELFF.

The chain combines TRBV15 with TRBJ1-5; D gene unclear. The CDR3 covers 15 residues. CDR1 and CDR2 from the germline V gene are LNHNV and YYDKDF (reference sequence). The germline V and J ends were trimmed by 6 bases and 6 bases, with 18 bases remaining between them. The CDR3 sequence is CATRPPGPLSQPQHF. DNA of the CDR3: TGTGCCACCAGACCCCCGGGCCCTTTGAGTCAGCCCCAGCATTTT.

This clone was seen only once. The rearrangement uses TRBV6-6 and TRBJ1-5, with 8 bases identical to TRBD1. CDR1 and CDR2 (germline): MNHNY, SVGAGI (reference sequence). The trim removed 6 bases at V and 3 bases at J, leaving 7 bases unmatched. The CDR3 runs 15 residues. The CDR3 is CASSQGAGTNQPQHF. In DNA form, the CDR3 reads TGTGCCAGCAGCCAGGGGGCAGGGACCAATCAGCCCCAGCATTTT.

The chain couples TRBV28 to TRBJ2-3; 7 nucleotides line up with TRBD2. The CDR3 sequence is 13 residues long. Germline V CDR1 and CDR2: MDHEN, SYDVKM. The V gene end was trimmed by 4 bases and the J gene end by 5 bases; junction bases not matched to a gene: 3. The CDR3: CASSSGRGDTQYF. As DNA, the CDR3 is TGTGCCAGCAGTTCAGGGAGGGGAGATACGCAGTATTTT. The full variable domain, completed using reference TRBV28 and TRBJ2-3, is DVKVTQSSRYLVKRTGEKVFLECVQDMDHENMFWYRQDPGLGLRLIYFSYDVKMKEKGDIPEGYSVSREKKERFSLILESASTNQTSMYLCASSSGRGDTQYFGPGTRLTVL.

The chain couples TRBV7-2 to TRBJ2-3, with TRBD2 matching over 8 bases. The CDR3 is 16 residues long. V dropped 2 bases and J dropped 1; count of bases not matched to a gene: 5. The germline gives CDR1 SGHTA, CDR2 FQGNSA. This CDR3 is CASSLSGSRGTDTQYF. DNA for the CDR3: TGTGCCAGCAGCTTAAGCGGGAGCCGAGGCACAGATACGCAGTATTTT.

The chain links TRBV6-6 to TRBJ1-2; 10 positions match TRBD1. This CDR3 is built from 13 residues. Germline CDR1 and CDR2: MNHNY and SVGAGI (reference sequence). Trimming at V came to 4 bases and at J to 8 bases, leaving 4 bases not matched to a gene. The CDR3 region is CASSFGTGVGYTF. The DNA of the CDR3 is TGTGCCAGCAGTTTTGGGACAGGGGTAGGCTACACCTTC.